The entry below gives a single T cell receptor (beta chain) sequence along with its context. The antigen is undetermined. The source of the sample is a study of T cell repertoires in cytomegalovirus infection. About the research overall: It was the public TCR beta signatures that indicated both CMV infection and matching HLA type.

TCRdb fed the reads into MiXCR, producing one record per CDR3 protein. The sample comprises some 100,000 distinct CDR3 sequences, under 25% of which are singletons, and about 39% rests with the top ten. The CDR3 consists of 15 residues. Trimming took 0 bases from V and 5 from J, leaving 14 bases between them. Regarding the study as a whole: There were carriers of CMV plus the relevant HLA, and cumulative public TCR beta family frequency identified them.

The chain links TRBV23-1 to TRBJ2-7, with D possibly TRBD2 on 6 matching bases. TRBV23-1 carries the ORF label, with uncertain function. The sequencing input was CD8+ T cells from PBMCs. This clonotype was sampled from a human donor in good health (CMV status not recorded). Some clones in this sample may be carry-over from other donors' samples. CDR3 coding DNA: TGCGCCAGCAGTCAATCCCCTAGCGAGGTCCACGAGCAGTACTTC. Translation: CASSQSPSEVHEQYF.